The 3 T cell receptor beta chains below come from one sample, sequenced in a study of persistence of HIV-infected CD4 T cells. This was the immunoSEQ version 4 assay in survey mode. Measured with immunoSEQ multiplex PCR; TCRdb has only the in-frame clones, and not every one. This sample carries about 46,000 clones, about 87% of them seen once, and the ten largest clones take around 3.4%. Their antigens are not known. Cells were stimulated nonspecifically with anti-CD3/anti-CD28 magnetic beads. Responding CD4+ T cells were sorted by upregulation of both CD40 ligand and CD69. This sample comprised CD4+ T cells sorted from PBMCs after approximately 18-hour stimulation, obtained from a patient who received antiretroviral therapy. The receptors originated from an adult woman with HIV who was CMV-seropositive.

The chain joins TRBV18 to TRBJ1-2, with a tentative D call TRBD1 (5 bases). Germline-derived CDR1 and CDR2 are KGHSH and LQKENI. CDR3 length: 17 amino acids. V was pared by 6 bases and J by 6 bases, with 26 bases between. CDR3 amino acids: CASSPTGTHLPKNGYTF. The CDR3 DNA reads as TGTGCCAGCTCGCCGACCGGGACTCACCTCCCTAAAAATGGCTACACCTTC.

The genes are TRBV14 and TRBJ1-5, with 8 bases aligning to TRBD1. The J segment lost 1 base and the V segment lost 4 bases, leaving 6 bases of the junction unmatched. Germline V gives CDR1 SGHDN, CDR2 FVKESK. The CDR3 is 16 amino acids. In DNA, the CDR3 is TGTGCCAGCAGCCCAGGACAGGGATGGAGCAATCAGCCCCAGCATTTT. Protein: CASSPGQGWSNQPQHF.

The chain joins TRBV20-1 to TRBJ1-2; D remains unclear. Per germline, CDR1 DFQATT and CDR2 SNEGSKA (reference sequence). This CDR3 has 16 amino acids. V dropped 3 bases and J dropped 2 bases, with 19 bases sitting between them. The CDR3 coding sequence is TGCAGTGCTAGTGGATCCCGCCGACCCGAAAACTATGGCTACACCTTC. It codes for CSASGSRRPENYGYTF.